This T cell receptor (beta chain) was captured by sequencing in a study of early T cells in non-severe SARS-CoV-2 infection. Study information: Bulk RNA isolated from unsorted whole blood underwent sequencing; chains were not paired. Findings and caveats of the study: VDJdb matching skewed toward anti-spike CD8 responses, missing private and CD4 specificities.

Tagging with unique molecular identifiers was applied to individual cDNA molecules. TCRdb passed the 5' RACE reads through MiXCR, listing each CDR3 protein once. The sample holds 55,000 to 85,000 distinct CDR3 sequences, more than 8.5% seen once. V shed 4 bases and J 1 base; nucleotides not matched to a gene: 3. The CDR3 spans 15 residues. CDR1 is ENHRY and CDR2 is SYGVKD in the germline V gene. Ten or more counts support this clonotype. Its antigen is unknown. Source: whole blood, taken at baseline. This chain links TRBV10-3 with TRBJ2-2; TRBD1 aligns across 7 bases. This TCR was sampled from an adult who was a healthcare worker with PCR-confirmed SARS-CoV-2 infection or an uninfected control (not recorded which). CDR3 in amino acids: CAISGGQLNTGELFF. CDR3 coding DNA: TGTGCCATCAGTGGGGGACAGTTGAACACCGGGGAGCTGTTTTTT.